This T cell receptor (beta chain) was observed in a study of cytomegalovirus exposure and HLA in healthy donors. Looking at the study overall: Previous work identified roughly 120 million unique TCR beta sequences from about 200 million T cells. Of around 400 genotyped donors, more than 75% grouped in the Caucasian-associated ancestry cluster. Study-wide results and caveats: The study designated fewer than 200 TCR beta chains cytomegalovirus-associated. As immune exposure information, only CMV serostatus was available.

The primer mix had 60 Vbeta and 13 Jbeta primers. Only in-frame clones appear in the TCRdb table, and some are missing; sequencing was by immunoSEQ multiplex PCR. The table lists about 100,000 clones, 78% of them singletons. As for this clone: The antigen is undetermined.

Trimming removed 2 bases at V and 2 bases at J, with 3 bases between. This CDR3 spans 13 amino acids. Germline values: CDR1 SEHNR, CDR2 FQNEAQ (reference sequence). The sequenced sample was PBMCs. This receptor was obtained from a woman aged 55-69 years in good health and CMV-seronegative. The V and J genes are TRBV7-9 and TRBJ2-2; D unresolved. This CDR3 is CASSLPNTGELFF. For the CDR3, the DNA is TGTGCCAGCAGCTTACCAAACACCGGGGAGCTGTTTTTT.